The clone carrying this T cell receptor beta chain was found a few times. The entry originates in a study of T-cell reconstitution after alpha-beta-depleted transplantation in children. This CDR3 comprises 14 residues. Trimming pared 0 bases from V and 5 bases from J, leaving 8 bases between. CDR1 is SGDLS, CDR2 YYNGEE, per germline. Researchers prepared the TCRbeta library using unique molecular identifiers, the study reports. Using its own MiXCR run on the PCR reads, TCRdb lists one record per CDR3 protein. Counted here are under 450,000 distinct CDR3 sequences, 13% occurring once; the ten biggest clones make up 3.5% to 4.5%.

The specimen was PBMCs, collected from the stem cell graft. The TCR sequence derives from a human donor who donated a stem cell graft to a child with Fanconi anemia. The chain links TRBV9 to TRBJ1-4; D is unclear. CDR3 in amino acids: CASSVAGSNEKLFF. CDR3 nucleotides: TGTGCCAGCAGCGTAGCGGGCAGCAATGAAAAACTGTTTTTT.